This T cell receptor beta chain emerged from a study of T cell repertoires in cytomegalovirus infection. The overall study: Public signatures in TCR beta pointed to CMV infection and matching HLA type.

This CDR3 region has 11 residues. Per the germline V gene, CDR1 is SGHNT and CDR2 is YYREEE (reference sequence). V lost 5 bases, J lost 4 bases, and 6 bases lay in between. Study conclusions and caveats: Accumulated public TCR beta family frequency recognized individuals carrying CMV together with the relevant HLA.

TCRdb reanalysed the reads using MiXCR and keeps one entry per CDR3 protein. The sample yields 830,000 or so distinct CDR3 sequences, 30% to 35% seen once. There are a few counts of this clonotype. Its antigen is not identified. The clonotype comes from a human donor in good health (CMV status not recorded). Some clones in this sample may be carry-over from other donors' samples. The chain couples TRBV5-4 to TRBJ1-1, with D unclear. This sample comprised cultured CD8+ T cells from PBMCs, obtained from culture after CMV antigen stimulation. The chain's CDR3 is CASRLSTEAFF. CDR3 DNA sequence: TGTGCCAGCAGGTTAAGCACTGAAGCTTTCTTT.